This is a list of T cell receptor beta chains from one sample in a study of blood T cell repertoires in COVID-19. Data came from immunoSEQ multiplex PCR; TCRdb stores just in-frame clones and leaves some out. The top ten clones hold around 28% of a sample with tens of thousands of clones, 65% to 85% of them seen once. Input material: peripheral blood. Receptor source: a human donor in a cohort sampled during active COVID-19. The CDR3 runs from the conserved cysteine through the conserved F or W. A D gene is named only where the DNA matches it firmly. Expanded clones get a size class; other rows say once, few or many, or leave the size out.

J | size | V | D | DNA | CDR3
TRBJ2-7 | . | TRBV18 | TRBD1 | TGTGCCAGCTCACCACAGGACAGGTTTTCCTACGAGCAGTACTTC | CASSPQDRFSYEQYF
TRBJ2-1 | . | TRBV5-4 | TRBD2 | TGTGCCAGCAGCCATGGGGGCGGGGGGGACTACAATGAGCAGTTCTTC | CASSHGGGGDYNEQFF
TRBJ1-1 | . | TRBV5-1 | . | TGCGCCAGCAGCCCTTCGGAGGGGTTTGCCCTGGGGGCTTTCTTT | CASSPSEGFALGAFF
TRBJ2-5 | . | TRBV9 | TRBD1 | TGTGCCAGCAGCGCCGGAAACAGGGGCCAGGAGACCCAGTACTTC | CASSAGNRGQETQYF
TRBJ1-3 | . | TRBV6-5 | TRBD1 | TGTGCCAGCAGTTGGACAGGGACTGGAAACACCATATATTTT | CASSWTGTGNTIYF
TRBJ2-3 | . | TRBV28 | TRBD2 | TGTGCCAGCAGTTTATCCCCGCCGGGACTAGCGGGGGGGAATACGCAGTATTTT | CASSLSPPGLAGGNTQYF
TRBJ2-1 | . | TRBV3-1/TRBV3-2 | . | TGTGCCAGCAGCCAAGGAGCCAAGTTTGGCGGCCTATACAATGAGCAGTTCTTC | CASSQGAKFGGLYNEQFF
TRBJ1-5 | . | TRBV6-5 | TRBD1 | TGTGCCAGCTCGGACAGGAGAGATCAGCCCCAGCATTTT | CASSDRRDQPQHF
TRBJ2-7 | . | TRBV7-8 | TRBD1 | TGTGCCAGCCGCGGACAGGCGGGTTACGAGCAGTACTTC | CASRGQAGYEQYF
TRBJ2-2 | . | TRBV18 | TRBD2 | TGTGCCAGCTCACCACCCGGGACTAGTAACACCGGGGAGCTGTTTTTT | CASSPPGTSNTGELFF
TRBJ2-5 | . | TRBV7-8 | . | TGTGCCAGCAGCACGACACTGGAATATGGGGAGACCCAGTACTTC | CASSTTLEYGETQYF
TRBJ1-6 | once | TRBV18 | . | TGTGCCAGCTCACCGGCCGGGGGTGGCGATTCACCCCTCCACTTT | CASSPAGGGDSPLHF
TRBJ1-2 | many | TRBV3-1/TRBV3-2 | TRBD1 | TGTGCCAGCAGCCCCCGACAGGGTTATGGCTACACCTTC | CASSPRQGYGYTF
TRBJ2-3 | . | TRBV5-4 | TRBD2 | TGTGCCAGCAGCTTGCGTGCGGGGGGAACCACAGATACGCAGTATTTT | CASSLRAGGTTDTQYF